The 17 T cell receptor beta chains in this list originate from one sample, sequenced in a study of T cells after posttransplantation cyclophosphamide. The table came from immunoSEQ multiplex PCR; TCRdb's copy has only in-frame clones and leaves some out. Altogether approximately 35,000 clones were found in the sample, and no singletons occur. The specimen sequenced was PBMCs. Receptors originate from a woman aged 25-40 years in good health and a related stem cell transplant donor.

In its sample, this clone was seen many times. Other DNA sequences in this specimen translate into the identical CDR3. The rearrangement links TRBV6-2 or TRBV6-3 to TRBJ1-5; possibly TRBD1 for D (5 bases). CDR1 and CDR2 (germline): MNHEY, SVGEGT. Trimming left V 2 bases short and J 4 bases short, with 18 bases between. The CDR3 loop spans 17 amino acids. CDR3 residues: CASSYPGWVRVNQPQHF. As DNA, the CDR3 is TGTGCCAGCAGTTACCCTGGTTGGGTCAGGGTGAATCAGCCCCAGCATTTT.

This clone was found many times. V and J are TRBV18 and TRBJ1-4; 7 bases align to TRBD1. From germline, CDR1 is KGHSH and CDR2 LQKENI. V lost 3 bases to trimming and J lost 8 bases; unmatched junction nucleotides: 3. The CDR3 is 13 amino acids. CDR3 bases: TGTGCCAGCTCACCCATGGACAGGGAAAAACTGTTTTTT. Translating it yields CASSPMDREKLFF. Complete variable domain (other parts from reference TRBV18 and TRBJ1-4): NAGVMQNPRHLVRRRGQEARLRCSPMKGHSHVYWYRQLPEEGLKFMVYLQKENIIDESGMPKERFSAEFPKEGPSILRIQQVVRGDSAAYFCASSPMDREKLFFGSGTQLSVL.

At least ten counts were recorded for this clone. This chain links TRBV12-3 or TRBV12-4 with TRBJ2-2, with TRBD1 matching 9 bases. The CDR3 extends over 15 amino acids. The V segment lost 6 bases and the J segment 2 bases; nucleotides outside the gene matches: 4. CDR3 residues: CASRWGQGNTGELFF. The CDR3 region has the DNA TGTGCCAGCAGGTGGGGACAGGGCAACACCGGGGAGCTGTTTTTT.

There are many counts of this clone. The chain combines TRBV9 with TRBJ1-6; weak D call: TRBD1 (5 bases). Germline V gene sequence: CDR1 SGDLS, CDR2 YYNGEE. The CDR3 has 18 residues. V gave up 1 base and J gave up 0 bases, with 14 bases separating them. The CDR3 loop reads CASSVKDTTSSYNSPLHF. The CDR3 DNA reads as TGTGCCAGCAGCGTAAAGGACACAACGAGCTCCTATAATTCACCCCTCCACTTT.

This clone was seen many times. The V gene is TRBV5-4, the J gene TRBJ1-6; 10 nucleotides line up with TRBD1. The length of the CDR3 is 15 residues. The J segment lost 8 bases and the V segment lost 4 bases, leaving 6 bases of the junction unmatched. Germline loops: CDR1 SGHNT, CDR2 YYREEE (reference sequence). The CDR3 DNA is TGTGCCAGCAGCGCCGGACAGGGGGAATATTCACCCCTCCACTTT. As protein: CASSAGQGEYSPLHF. The whole variable domain, remainder taken from reference TRBV5-4 and TRBJ1-6, is ETGVTQSPTHLIKTRGQQVTLRCSSQSGHNTVSWYQQALGQGPQFIFQYYREEENGRGNFPPRFSGLQFPNYSSELNVNALELDDSALYLCASSAGQGEYSPLHFGNGTRLTVT.

This clone was recorded many times. This sequence joins TRBV15 and TRBJ2-1; 7 bases align to TRBD2. Trimming removed 1 base from V and 6 bases from J; junction bases left unmatched: 6. Germline values: CDR1 LNHNV, CDR2 YYDKDF (reference sequence). The CDR3 runs to 15 residues. This chain's CDR3 is CATSRVYASGNEQFF. The CDR3 region has the DNA TGTGCCACCAGCAGAGTATATGCTAGCGGCAATGAGCAGTTCTTC.

The genes are TRBV27 and TRBJ1-1; TRBD1 matches 10 bases. Germline CDR1 is MNHEY and CDR2 is SMNVEV (reference sequence). This CDR3 has 17 residues. The J segment lost 0 bases and the V segment lost 8 bases, leaving 12 bases of the junction unmatched. This CDR3 reads CASYSRDRGSLNTEAFF. The CDR3 region has the DNA TGTGCCAGCTATTCCCGGGACAGGGGAAGCCTGAACACTGAAGCTTTCTTT.

This clone was recorded at least ten times. The J gene is TRBJ1-2, the V gene TRBV14; 9 nucleotides line up with TRBD1. Germline-derived CDR1 and CDR2 are SGHDN and FVKESK. J was trimmed by 13 bases and V by 4 bases; bases with no gene match: 10. The CDR3 sequence is 13 residues long. The CDR3 is CASSRPGQGLSTF. For the CDR3, the DNA is TGTGCCAGCAGCCGCCCGGGACAGGGCCTCTCCACCTTC.

This clone was counted at least ten times. V usage is TRBV7-9 and J usage is TRBJ1-5; 9 bases are a match to TRBD1. The V segment lost 5 bases and the J segment 1 base; nucleotides outside the gene matches: 6. The CDR3 covers 16 residues. Germline V gives CDR1 SEHNR, CDR2 FQNEAQ (reference sequence). CDR3 DNA sequence: TGTGCCAGCAGCACCCACAGGGGGCCGAGCAATCAGCCCCAGCATTTT. It codes for CASSTHRGPSNQPQHF.

At least ten counts were recorded for this clone. This chain joins TRBV18 and TRBJ2-7, with D perhaps TRBD1 (5 bases). With 0 bases removed from V and 3 bases from J, the gap between germline ends came to 15 bases. Germline V gives CDR1 KGHSH, CDR2 LQKENI. CDR3 length: 16 residues. CDR3 residues: CASSPPGRGSSYEQYF. CDR3 bases: TGTGCCAGCTCACCACCGGGAAGGGGTTCTAGCTACGAGCAGTACTTC.

This clone was observed many times. The chain has TRBV28 and TRBJ1-4; D uncertain. CDR3 size: 13 residues. V lost 8 bases, J lost 4 bases, and 11 bases lay in between. Per germline, CDR1 MDHEN and CDR2 SYDVKM. The CDR3: CASGIRVNEKLFF. The CDR3 DNA reads TGTGCCAGCGGTATAAGGGTTAATGAAAAACTGTTTTTT.

This clone occurred many times. The chain employs TRBV7-3 and TRBJ1-1, with 8 bases matching TRBD1. CDR1 and CDR2 from the germline V gene are SGHTA and FQGTGA. The CDR3 is 12 amino acids. V lost 5 bases, J lost 8 bases, and 4 bases stayed unmatched. The CDR3 loop is CASSRGQGEAFF. DNA for the CDR3: TGTGCCAGCAGCCGCGGACAGGGCGAAGCTTTCTTT.

This clone has ten or more counts. The V and J genes are TRBV7-3 and TRBJ2-1; D is perhaps TRBD2 (5 bases). Germline V gives CDR1 SGHTA, CDR2 FQGTGA. The CDR3 is 14 residues long. Trimming removed 2 bases from V and 8 bases from J, with 13 bases in between. The CDR3 sequence: CASSLGLAIDEQFF. DNA for the CDR3: TGTGCCAGCAGCTTAGGGTTAGCGATTGATGAGCAGTTCTTC.

In this sample, this clone turned up many times. The rearrangement joins TRBV7-2 to TRBJ1-1, with a tentative D call TRBD1 (5 bases). V was shortened by 3 bases and J by 0 bases, with 11 bases between the two germline ends. The length of the CDR3 is 15 residues. CDR1 and CDR2 from the germline V gene are SGHTA and FQGNSA. The CDR3 loop is CASSFRVPMNTEAFF. The CDR3 DNA reads TGTGCCAGCAGCTTCAGGGTCCCCATGAACACTGAAGCTTTCTTT.

Many counts were recorded for this clone. CDR3 residues: CASSEYVAGSGTEAFF. The DNA of the CDR3 is TGCGCCAGCAGTGAGTATGTGGCCGGGTCGGGCACTGAAGCTTTCTTT. This rearrangement joins TRBV10-1 to TRBJ1-1; D is ambiguous. This CDR3 region has 16 residues. Germline CDR1 and CDR2: WNHNN and SYGVQD (reference sequence). Trimming removed 1 base from V and 4 bases from J, with 16 bases in between.

This clone was detected many times. The V and J genes are TRBV7-2 and TRBJ2-5, with 7 bases aligning to TRBD2. The CDR3 has 15 amino acids. Per germline, CDR1 SGHTA and CDR2 FQGNSA. The ends lost 0 bases at V and 5 bases at J; junction bases unmatched: 6. The DNA of the CDR3 is TGTGCCAGCAGCTTAGCGTCTACTAGCGCTGAGACCCAGTACTTC. Translation: CASSLASTSAETQYF.

V usage is TRBV9 and J usage is TRBJ1-2; 9 bases agree with TRBD1. The V gene's germline CDR1 is SGDLS and CDR2 YYNGEE. V was pared by 4 bases and J by 8 bases, with 12 bases of the junction left unmatched. This CDR3 has 15 amino acids. The CDR3 region is CASSPDRGIMGGYTF. DNA for the CDR3: TGTGCCAGCAGCCCCGACAGGGGGATCATGGGCGGCTACACCTTC.